Presented here are 3 T cell receptor beta chains from one specimen sequenced in a study of blood T cell repertoires in COVID-19. Clones were sequenced by immunoSEQ multiplex PCR, and TCRdb holds only the in-frame ones, with some missing. The table has around 300,000 clones, around 86% seen once. The sequenced sample was peripheral blood. All receptors come from a woman under 40 with active or convalescent COVID-19.

This clone was seen more than once but under ten times. The V gene is TRBV3-1 (or the pseudogene TRBV3-2), the J gene TRBJ1-6; a weak D match, TRBD1 (6 bases). Trimming shortened V by 4 bases and J by 8 bases, and 15 bases separated the two germline ends. The CDR3 is made up of 15 amino acids. From germline, CDR1 is LGHDT and CDR2 YNNKEL (reference sequence). The DNA of the CDR3 is TGTGCCAGCAGCCCCTGGGGGGGCGGCGATTCACCCCTCCACTTT. Its translation is CASSPWGGGDSPLHF.

This chain connects TRBV2 to TRBJ2-5, with 7 bases identical to TRBD2. Germline V gene data show CDR1 as SNHLY and CDR2 as FYNNEI. This CDR3 comprises 13 residues. The V and J ends lost 0 bases and 9 bases, in that order; junction bases with no gene match: 4. This CDR3 is CASSEARGEAQYF. In DNA, the CDR3 is TGTGCCAGCAGTGAAGCACGGGGGGAGGCCCAGTACTTC.

The rearrangement joins TRBV5-1 to TRBJ1-2, with D uncertain. CDR3 length: 14 amino acids. The germline gives CDR1 SGHRS, CDR2 YFSETQ. The V gene lost 0 bases and the J gene lost 6 bases, with 12 bases spanning the gap. CDR3 in amino acids: CASSLVSGSDGYTF. The CDR3 coding sequence is TGCGCCAGCAGCTTGGTTAGCGGGTCTGATGGCTACACCTTC.